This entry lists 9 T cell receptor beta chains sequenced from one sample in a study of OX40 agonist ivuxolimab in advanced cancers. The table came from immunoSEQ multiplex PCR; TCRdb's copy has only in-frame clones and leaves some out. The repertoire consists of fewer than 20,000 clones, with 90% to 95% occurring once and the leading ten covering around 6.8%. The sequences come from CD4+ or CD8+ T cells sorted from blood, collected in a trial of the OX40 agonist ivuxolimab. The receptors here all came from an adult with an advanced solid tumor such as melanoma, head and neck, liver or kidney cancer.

CDR3 sequence: CSSNSGSEYNEQFF. Here the CDR3 DNA reads TGCAGCTCTAATAGCGGGAGTGAGTACAATGAGCAGTTCTTC. The chain links TRBV29-1 to TRBJ2-1; TRBD2 matches at 9 bases. The germline CDR1 and CDR2 sequences are SQVTM and ANQGSEA. This CDR3 region has 14 residues. V shed 8 bases and J 4 bases; nucleotides not matched to a gene: 9.

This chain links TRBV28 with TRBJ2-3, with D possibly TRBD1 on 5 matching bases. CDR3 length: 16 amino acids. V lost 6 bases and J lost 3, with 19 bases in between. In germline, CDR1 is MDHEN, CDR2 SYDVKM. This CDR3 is CASREMTEKVTDTQYF. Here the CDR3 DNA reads TGTGCCAGCAGGGAGATGACAGAAAAAGTTACAGATACGCAGTATTTT.

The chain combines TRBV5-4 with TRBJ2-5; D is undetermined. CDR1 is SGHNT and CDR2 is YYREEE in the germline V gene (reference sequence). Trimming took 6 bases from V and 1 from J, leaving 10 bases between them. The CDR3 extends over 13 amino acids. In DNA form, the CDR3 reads TGTGCCAGCAACGTGGATGGCCAAGAGACCCAGTACTTC. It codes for CASNVDGQETQYF. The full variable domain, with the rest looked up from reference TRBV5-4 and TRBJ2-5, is ETGVTQSPTHLIKTRGQQVTLRCSSQSGHNTVSWYQQALGQGPQFIFQYYREEENGRGNFPPRFSGLQFPNYSSELNVNALELDDSALYLCASNVDGQETQYFGPGTRLLVL.

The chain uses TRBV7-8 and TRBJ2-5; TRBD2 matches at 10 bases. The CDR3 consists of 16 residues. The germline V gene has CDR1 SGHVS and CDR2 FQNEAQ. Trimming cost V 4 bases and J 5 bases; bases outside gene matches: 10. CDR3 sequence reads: CASSSYRAGGRETQYF. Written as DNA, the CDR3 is TGTGCCAGCAGCTCCTACCGAGCGGGGGGGCGTGAGACCCAGTACTTC.

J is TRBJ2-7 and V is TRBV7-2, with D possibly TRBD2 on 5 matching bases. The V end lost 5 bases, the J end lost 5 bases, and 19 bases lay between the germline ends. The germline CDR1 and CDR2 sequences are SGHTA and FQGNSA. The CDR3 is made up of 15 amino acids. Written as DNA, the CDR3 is TGTGCCAGCAGCCACCGTAGGACTCCTTCTAACGAGCAGTACTTC. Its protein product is CASSHRRTPSNEQYF.

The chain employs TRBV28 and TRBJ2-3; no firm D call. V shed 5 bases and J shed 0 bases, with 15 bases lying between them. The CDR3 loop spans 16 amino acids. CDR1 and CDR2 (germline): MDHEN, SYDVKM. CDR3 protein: CASSRLDLPSTDTQYF. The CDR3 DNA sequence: TGTGCCAGCAGTCGCCTTGACCTGCCTAGCACAGATACGCAGTATTTT.

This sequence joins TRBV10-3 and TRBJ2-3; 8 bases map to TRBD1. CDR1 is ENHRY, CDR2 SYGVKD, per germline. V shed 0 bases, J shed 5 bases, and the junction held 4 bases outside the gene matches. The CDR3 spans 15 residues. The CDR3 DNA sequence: TGTGCCATCAGTGAGTCCCGGGACAGGAAAGATACGCAGTATTTT. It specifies CAISESRDRKDTQYF.

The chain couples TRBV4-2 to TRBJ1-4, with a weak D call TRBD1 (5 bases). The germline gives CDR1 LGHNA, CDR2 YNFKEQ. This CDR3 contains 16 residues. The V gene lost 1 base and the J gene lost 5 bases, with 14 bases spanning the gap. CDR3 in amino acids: CASSQAGTRSNEKLFF. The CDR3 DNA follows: TGTGCCAGCAGCCAAGCCGGGACGCGTTCAAATGAAAAACTGTTTTTT.

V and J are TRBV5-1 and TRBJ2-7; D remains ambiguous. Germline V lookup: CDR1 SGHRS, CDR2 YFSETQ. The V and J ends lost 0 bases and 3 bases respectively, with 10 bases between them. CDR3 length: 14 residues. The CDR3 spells CASSLAGLGYEQYF. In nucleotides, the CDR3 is TGCGCCAGCAGCTTGGCAGGATTGGGCTACGAGCAGTACTTC.